This T cell receptor (beta chain) was recovered during a study of blood T cell repertoires in COVID-19. Germline CDR1 and CDR2: LNHDA and SQIVND (reference sequence). V was cut by 7 bases and J by 4 bases, with 20 bases left in between. The CDR3 runs 15 residues. Clones were sequenced by immunoSEQ multiplex PCR, and TCRdb holds only the in-frame ones, with some missing. The table has roughly 230,000 clones, 90% seen once. Sequences were obtained from peripheral blood. The clonotype was recovered from a woman aged 55-75 years with COVID-19, enrolled during active disease. The V and J genes are TRBV19 and TRBJ2-7; possibly TRBD2 for D (5 bases). CDR3 sequence reads: CASTSTSRGVYEQYF. The CDR3 DNA follows: TGTGCCAGTACCTCGACTTCTCGGGGTGTTTACGAGCAGTACTTC.